This T cell receptor beta chain was captured by sequencing in a study of OX40 agonist ivuxolimab in advanced cancers. Study at large: Dose-escalation subjects each had hepatocellular carcinoma, melanoma, renal cell or head and neck cancer.

V lost 8 bases, J lost 7 bases, and 12 bases stayed unmatched. The length of the CDR3 is 14 residues. Per the germline V gene, CDR1 is MNHNS and CDR2 is SASEGT. Here immunoSEQ multiplex PCR was the method, and the copy in TCRdb shows in-frame clones only, minus some. The data show tens of thousands of clones, 90% to 95% seen once. The receptor was derived from an adult with an advanced solid tumor such as melanoma, head and neck, liver or kidney cancer. Sequences were derived from CD4+ or CD8+ T cells sorted from blood, sampled in a trial of the OX40 agonist ivuxolimab. The gene calls are TRBV6-1 and TRBJ1-2; TRBD1 aligns across 8 bases. This chain's CDR3 is CASALGQGAFGYTF. The CDR3 nucleotides are TGTGCCAGCGCCCTAGGGCAGGGGGCCTTTGGCTACACCTTC.